This TCR beta chain was documented in a study of blood T cells in healthy people across ages (dated by TCRdb to 2015 to 2017). Turning to the overall study: In model experiments, template switching captured roughly one uniquely barcoded TCR beta cDNA molecule for every two T cells. The study measured age-related changes in TCR beta repertoire diversity using deep sequencing normalized with unique cDNA molecular identifiers. The donors were split into four age groups: young (average around 15 years), middle-aged (more than 35), aged (more than 55) and long-lived (approximately 80). To avoid experimental bias, donors of different ages were randomly spread across the sequencing lanes. For two donors (one aged 18 to 30 and one aged 80 or older), the study analyzed two additional independent replicas of 1 million unique cDNA reads from the same blood draw.

The approximately 39 donors, aged about 6 to 100 years, were systemically healthy Caucasian individuals from Russia. Each donor gave ten milliliters of peripheral blood, collected into EDTA-treated Vacutainer tubes. Ficoll-Paque density-gradient centrifugation was used to isolate PBMCs, with at least 6.5 million per sample. Trizol reagent was used to extract total RNA from PBMCs, with at least 5.5 micrograms per sample. The percentages of naive CD45RAhigh/CD27high T cells were determined by flow cytometry on a PBMC aliquot from every donor. What the research found in general, with its limitations: Conclusive comparison of naive and antigen-experienced compartments was prevented by the profiling of bulk unsorted PBMCs. Compared with the aged group, more naive CD4+ T cells, fewer expanded clones and increased TCR diversity were shown by the long-lived group, suggesting age selection. Because donor CMV infection status was unknown, age-related changes in expanded clonotypes were potentially confounded. Estimates of total diversity from one million sequenced T cells were regarded as lower bounds and underestimates. As age increased, observed TCR beta diversity per million T cells dropped in a roughly linear way, and a significant reduction was already evident by age roughly 40. The percentage of naive T cells measured by flow cytometry correlated strongly with observed TCR beta diversity.

The protocol used for the library was 5' RACE. The sequencer listed for this sample is Illumina HiSeq 2500. A second PCR of 7 to 11 cycles was run with a J-beta primer mix and a sample-barcoded 5' primer. A template-switch 5' adaptor carrying 12 random nucleotides introduced a unique molecular identifier onto each TCR beta cDNA molecule. At least 3 million CDR3-containing paired-end reads were obtained from each sample. First-strand cDNA was synthesized from all RNA with the Mint cDNA synthesis kit, primed by a TRBC-specific oligonucleotide. After uracil-DNA glycosylase treatment, a first 18-cycle PCR used universal primers M1SS and BC2_uni_R on all cDNA. The original pipeline was this. For normalization, 1 million high-quality reads were randomly selected from each sample, with every read carrying a distinct molecular identifier. Reads sharing molecular identifiers were discarded rather than binned into consensus sequences. MiTCR, run with a Q25 quality threshold and the strictest error-elimination algorithm, handled CDR3 identification, clonotype clustering and error correction. Lower-bound total TCR beta diversity was estimated with a nonparametric unseen species model using Euler transformation. Clones were called with MiXCR by TCRdb after fastp trimmed the public reads at Q25, and only in-frame beta chains were retained. One record per CDR3 amino acid sequence lists the most common genes and DNA. TCRdb, not the original authors, processed these V and J calls. The sample table records around 850,000 distinct CDR3 sequences; around 34% of these occur just once. Around 13% of the sample is held by the ten biggest clonotypes.

V trim: 6 bases; J trim: 0 bases; unmatched bases: 4. CDR1 MNHEY and CDR2 SVGEGT are derived from the germline V gene. From cysteine to phenylalanine, the CDR3 is 16 amino acids long. Of the read, only the CDR3 DNA is kept; its 48 bases are in frame from base 1. Worth noting for this clonotype: Which antigen it targets is not known. It has no much larger one-base neighbor in the sample; base qualities were not kept.

The sequenced sample was blood. The chain links TRBV6-2 or TRBV6-3 with TRBJ2-1; 11 bases in between match TRBD2. This clonotype originated in a man aged 18 to 35 in good health. Read as DNA, the sequence is TGTGCCAGCAGCCCGACTAGCGGGGACTCCTACAATGAGCAGTTCTTC. Its coded protein is CASSPTSGDSYNEQFF.